This T cell receptor (beta chain) was retrieved from a study of shared T cell receptors in the human thymus. TCRdb's table, derived via immunoSEQ multiplex PCR, lists solely in-frame clones and lacks some. The sample contains more than 550,000 clones, 80% to 90% of which appear only once. The same sample was also studied in work on human thymus T cells. That work states: Surgeons resected thymus tissue during corrective heart surgery. Thymic repertoires overlap heavily among unrelated individuals, related research has reported.

The sequenced sample consisted of thymocytes. This sequence originates from a girl in the first two years of life with a congenital heart defect.

CDR3 sequence: CASSLKGQESGYTF. Written as DNA, the CDR3 is TGTGCCAGCAGCTTAAAGGGACAGGAGTCTGGCTACACCTTC. The chain links TRBV7-3 to TRBJ1-2; 8 bases line up with TRBD1. The germline V gene encodes CDR1 SGHTA and CDR2 FQGTGA. The CDR3 contains 14 residues. Germline trimming cut 1 base from V and 7 bases from J; bases unmatched to any gene: 5.